This T cell receptor beta chain was captured by sequencing in a study of OX40 agonist ivuxolimab in advanced cancers. Assay: immunoSEQ multiplex PCR; the TCRdb copy retains only in-frame clones and omits some. The table includes around 79,000 clones, roughly 86% detected once. Germline values: CDR1 MNHNY, CDR2 SVGAGI (reference sequence). Germline trimming cut 6 bases from V and 4 bases from J; bases unmatched to any gene: 5. The CDR3 length is 14 residues. J is TRBJ2-7 and V is TRBV6-6; TRBD1 matches at 11 bases. Source: CD4+ or CD8+ T cells sorted from blood, taken in a trial of the OX40 agonist ivuxolimab. The TCR comes from an adult with an advanced solid tumor such as melanoma, head and neck, liver or kidney cancer. The CDR3 bases are TGTGCCAGCAGCTACAGGGACAGGGGGTACGAGCAGTACTTC. Protein: CASSYRDRGYEQYF.